This T cell receptor (beta chain) was profiled in a study of CD8+ T cells in alopecia areata. Whole-study results and caveats: Scalp clonality, together with expanded CD8+ clones among the top 100, fell significantly with tofacitinib. Relative to mice, TCR sharing across patients was less clear, a difference possibly HLA-related.

RNA extraction was followed by reverse transcription into cDNA, which acted as the sequencing template. Generated by immunoSEQ multiplex PCR, the TCRdb table keeps only in-frame clones and is missing some. The table includes fewer than 350,000 clones, 58% detected once. The sample's treatment: oral pan-JAK inhibitor, 5-10 mg twice daily. Per the germline V gene, CDR1 is SQVTM and CDR2 is ANQGSEA. With 4 bases removed from V and 1 base from J, the gap between germline ends came to 16 bases. The CDR3 has 15 amino acids. Turning to this clone: Its antigen is unidentified.

The genes are TRBV29-1 and TRBJ1-1, with D maybe TRBD1 (6 bases). This specimen consisted of CD4+ T cells sorted from blood, obtained at week 24, from a patient treated with tofacitinib. The receptor was derived from a human donor with alopecia areata. CDR3 sequence reads: CSVVGAGASNTEAFF. Here the CDR3 DNA reads TGCAGCGTTGTGGGGGCAGGGGCGTCGAACACTGAAGCTTTCTTT.